The T cell receptor beta chain under discussion was sequenced for a study of blood T cell repertoires in COVID-19 (dated by TCRdb to the early 2020s). Some background on the complete study: The collaborator samples originated in the United States, Italy and Spain and spanned the acute and convalescent phases of COVID-19. The prospective study material was composed of cDNA or gDNA derived from T cells, B-cell-depleted T cells, or PBMCs. Subjects who had been exposed to COVID-19, were actively infected with it, or had recovered from it provided the deeply sampled blood TCRbeta repertoires that made up the dataset. A freely available public database, intended as a resource for researchers studying the immune response to SARS-CoV-2, is where the repertoires were released. The samples were drawn from two sources: the first 160 participants of the ongoing ImmuneRACE study, and over 950 subjects contributed by 6 global collaborators. Nearly every sample came with metadata listing a de-identified subject ID, COVID-19 status, age in years and sex. Where available, HLA class I and class II types were taken from metadata supplied by the sample provider and were not determined by assay-based typing.

Study-level results and caveats: The amount of clinical and demographic metadata varied by source and participant and was provided uncurated.

The germline V gene (reference sequence) sets CDR1 to LGHDT and CDR2 to YNNKEL. Germline trimming amounts to 0 bases on V and 7 bases on J, with 7 as the count of junction bases outside the gene matches. The CDR3 goes from the cysteine to the phenylalanine over 16 residues. Just CDR3 DNA is preserved here, 48 bases in frame from base 1. As to this clone: What this receptor recognizes is not known. Nothing much larger sits one base from this clone, and base qualities are not available.

Each collaborating institution followed its own protocols to collect whole blood in K2EDTA tubes. For TCRbeta analysis, collaborators shipped samples as frozen whole blood, isolated PBMCs, or DNA extracted from either of those sample types. TCRbeta CDR3 regions were amplified from genomic DNA using the immunoSEQ Assay, a bias-controlled multiplex PCR. Under the source paper's analysis protocol: The number of nucleated cells in each sample was estimated from the amplification of reference gene primers within the assay. To quantify the absolute abundance of each unique TCRbeta CDR3 rearrangement, sequence reads were collapsed and filtered. For each sample, productive Simpson clonality was calculated by taking the square root of Simpson's diversity index across productive rearrangements. The source is immuneACCESS, and TCRdb retained only in-frame sequences with V and J called. Part of the clones is not carried over; for the studies checked, unresolved V genes explain less than half of this, and the remainder is unexplained. That table is the source of V, J and clone size, and D and trimming were worked out from the DNA. This sample has about 100,000 clones in its table, and 80% of those were observed once. Jointly, the top ten make up under 35% of the sample.

Recombination linked TRBV3-1 (or the pseudogene TRBV3-2) to TRBJ2-7, and 12 bases in between align with TRBD2. This TCR was sampled from a man aged 65 to 85 with active or convalescent COVID-19. The sample taken for sequencing was peripheral blood. The DNA sequence reads TGTGCCAGCAGCCAAGATCGGCTAGCGGGAGGGGATGAGCAGTACTTC. It codes for CASSQDRLAGGDEQYF.